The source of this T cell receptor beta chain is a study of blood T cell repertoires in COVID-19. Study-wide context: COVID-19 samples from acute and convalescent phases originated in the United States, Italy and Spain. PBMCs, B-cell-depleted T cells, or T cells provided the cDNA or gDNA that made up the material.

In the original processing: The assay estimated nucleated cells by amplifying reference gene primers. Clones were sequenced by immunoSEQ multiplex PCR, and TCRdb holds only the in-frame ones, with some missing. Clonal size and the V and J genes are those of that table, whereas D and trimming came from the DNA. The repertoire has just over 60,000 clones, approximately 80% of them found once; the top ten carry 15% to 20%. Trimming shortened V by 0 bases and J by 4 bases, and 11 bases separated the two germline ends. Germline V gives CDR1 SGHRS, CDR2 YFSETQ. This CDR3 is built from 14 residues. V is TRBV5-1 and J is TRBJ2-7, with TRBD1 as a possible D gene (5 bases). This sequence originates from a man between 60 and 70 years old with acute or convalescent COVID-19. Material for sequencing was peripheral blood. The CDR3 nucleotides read TGCGCCAGCAGCTTGGAGGGGTTTTGGTACGAGCAGTACTTC. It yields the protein CASSLEGFWYEQYF.